This TCR beta chain is drawn from a study of T cells in narcolepsy. Per the germline V gene, CDR1 is LGHNA and CDR2 is YNFKEQ. The V end was cut by 2 bases, the J end by 1 base, with 16 bases between. The CDR3 runs 17 residues. Remarks on this clone: Its antigen is unknown.

Assay used: immunoSEQ multiplex PCR; TCRdb lists only in-frame clones, some missing. The sample holds roughly 30,000 clones, roughly 78% seen once. Findings and caveats of the study: Reportedly, autoreactive clonotypes were serially detected in patients' blood but not controls'.

The sequencing sample was made of CD45RA- memory CD4+ T cells from PBMCs. The rearrangement joins TRBV4-2 to TRBJ2-3; D is perhaps TRBD2 (5 bases). This receptor was identified in a human donor with narcolepsy. CDR3 coding DNA: TGTGCCAGCAGCCAACAAGAGAGGGTTAGCGGCACAGATACGCAGTATTTT. Its translation: CASSQQERVSGTDTQYF.